This TCR beta chain was obtained from a study of CD8 T cells in Susac syndrome. RNA totalling about 0.5 to 1 ug underwent reverse transcription with random hexamers. TCR beta CDR3 was amplified by immunoSEQ multiplex PCR. This amplification extended across 54 Vbeta and 13 Jbeta segments. TCRdb passed the immunoSEQ multiplex PCR reads through MiXCR, listing each CDR3 protein once. The sample lists roughly 200,000 distinct CDR3 sequences; 85% to 95% were seen once. The germline CDR1 and CDR2 sequences are SQVTM and ANQGSEA. Deletions cut 6 bases from V and 0 bases from J, with 11 bases between. The CDR3 loop spans 13 amino acids. TCR beta sequencing was performed on blood CD8+ and CD4+ T cells.

J is TRBJ1-1 and V is TRBV29-1, with a weak D call TRBD1 (5 bases). This receptor was obtained from a human donor with multiple sclerosis. The specimen was CD4+ T cells from PBMCs. The CDR3 is CSVWEGVNTEAFF. CDR3 nucleotide sequence: TGCAGCGTCTGGGAAGGGGTGAACACTGAAGCTTTCTTT.